This entry lists 15 T cell receptor beta chains sequenced from one sample in a study of OX40 agonist ivuxolimab in advanced cancers. The repertoire was sequenced with immunoSEQ multiplex PCR; TCRdb's copy has only in-frame clones and lacks some. The table includes more than 75,000 clones, under 90% detected once. Sequenced material: CD4+ or CD8+ T cells sorted from blood, taken in a trial of the OX40 agonist ivuxolimab. All receptors derive from an adult with an advanced solid tumor such as melanoma, head and neck, liver or kidney cancer.

The V and J genes are TRBV13 and TRBJ2-3; 9 positions match TRBD1. J was trimmed by 2 bases and V by 8 bases; bases with no gene match: 2. This CDR3 contains 13 residues. CDR1 is PRHDT and CDR2 is FYEKMQ in the germline V gene (reference sequence). The CDR3 loop reads CASGTGPTDTQYF. Here the CDR3 DNA reads TGTGCCAGCGGGACAGGGCCCACAGATACGCAGTATTTT.

The chain carries TRBV18 and TRBJ2-1, with D perhaps TRBD2 (5 bases). Trimming removed 6 bases from V and 7 bases from J, with 19 bases in between. Germline V lookup: CDR1 KGHSH, CDR2 LQKENI. The CDR3 is 15 residues long. DNA of the CDR3: TGTGCCAGCTCCCAACTTGACCCTCCGGGAAATGAGCAGTTCTTC. Amino acids: CASSQLDPPGNEQFF.

This clone showed up just a few times. This chain joins TRBV27 and TRBJ2-7; 8 nucleotides agree with TRBD1. Germline trimming cut 6 bases from V and 3 bases from J; bases unmatched to any gene: 10. Germline V gene data show CDR1 as MNHEY and CDR2 as SMNVEV (reference sequence). The CDR3 sequence is 15 residues long. CDR3 DNA sequence: TGTGCCAGCAGCTATCGACAGGGGAAGGGCTACGAGCAGTACTTC. Translating it yields CASSYRQGKGYEQYF.

The chain has TRBV5-1 and TRBJ1-1, with TRBD1 matching 7 bases. Germline V gene lookup returns CDR1 SGHRS and CDR2 YFSETQ. This CDR3 has 14 residues. The V gene end was trimmed by 3 bases and the J gene end by 3 bases; junction bases not matched to a gene: 5. CDR3 protein: CASSSRTGDTEAFF. The CDR3 bases are TGCGCCAGCAGCTCCCGGACAGGTGACACTGAAGCTTTCTTT.

The chain recombines TRBV7-3 with TRBJ2-3; 9 nucleotides match TRBD1. CDR3 length equals 15 residues. V lost 4 bases, J lost 5 bases, and 7 bases stayed unmatched. Germline V gene sequence: CDR1 SGHTA, CDR2 FQGTGA. CDR3 protein: CASSSGDRAIDTQYF. The CDR3 DNA reads TGTGCCAGCAGCTCCGGGGACAGGGCCATAGATACGCAGTATTTT.

The chain is built from TRBV2 and TRBJ2-2; 9 nucleotides align to TRBD1. Germline loops: CDR1 SNHLY, CDR2 FYNNEI. The CDR3 sequence is 15 residues long. Losses at the gene ends were 6 bases for V and 7 bases for J; bases not matched to a gene: 9. The CDR3 sequence is CASSPTGGQLGELFF. The CDR3 DNA reads as TGTGCCAGCAGCCCAACAGGGGGCCAACTCGGGGAGCTGTTTTTT.

The V gene is TRBV5-4, the J gene TRBJ1-1; no reliable D call. Between the trimmed V and J ends, which lost 0 bases and 4 bases, there was a span of 13 bases. This CDR3 has 15 residues. Germline CDR1 SGHNT, CDR2 YYREEE (reference sequence). CDR3 sequence reads: CASSLVGGSGTEAFF. The CDR3 DNA follows: TGTGCCAGCAGCTTGGTCGGAGGGAGCGGCACTGAAGCTTTCTTT.

The gene calls are TRBV30 and TRBJ2-7, with D tentatively TRBD2 (6 bases). The CDR3 consists of 14 residues. V was clipped by 4 bases and J by 2 bases, with 15 bases between them. The germline V gene has CDR1 GTSNPN and CDR2 SVGIG (reference sequence). The CDR3 DNA reads as TGTGCCTGGAAGGCGGGATCTCTACCCTACGAGCAGTACTTC. Translating gives CAWKAGSLPYEQYF.

The rearrangement joins TRBV11-2 to TRBJ2-1; TRBD1 matches at 8 bases. The CDR3 covers 13 residues. CDR1 SGHAT and CDR2 FQNNGV come from the germline V gene. Losses at the gene ends were 4 bases for V and 9 bases for J; bases not matched to a gene: 5. The CDR3 protein is CASSSTGELEQFF. CDR3 DNA sequence: TGTGCCAGCAGCTCGACAGGGGAACTTGAGCAGTTCTTC.

The chain recombines TRBV5-1 with TRBJ2-7; D is unresolved. Germline lookup yields CDR1 SGHRS and CDR2 YFSETQ. The CDR3 is 16 residues long. V lost 1 base and J lost 3, with 17 bases in between. The CDR3 is CASSLLGPKGGYEQYF. CDR3 sequence (DNA): TGCGCCAGCAGCTTGCTAGGCCCTAAGGGCGGCTACGAGCAGTACTTC.

This sequence joins TRBV4-3 and TRBJ1-1; D is possibly TRBD1 (5 bases). Per germline, CDR1 LGHNA and CDR2 YSLEER. This CDR3 comprises 12 residues. V was pared by 6 bases and J by 1 base, with 6 bases between. The CDR3 region has the DNA TGCGCCAGCAGTAGGGGGAACACTGAAGCTTTCTTT. This gives the protein CASSRGNTEAFF.

CDR3 sequence: CASSVWEGMNTEAFF. The CDR3, as DNA: TGTGCCAGCAGCGTATGGGAGGGAATGAACACTGAAGCTTTCTTT. The J gene is TRBJ1-1, the V gene TRBV9; D is unresolved. Trimming took 1 base from V and 0 from J, leaving 10 bases between them. The CDR3 extends over 15 amino acids. CDR1 is SGDLS, CDR2 YYNGEE, per germline. The full variable domain, with the rest looked up from reference TRBV9 and TRBJ1-1, is DSGVTQTPKHLITATGQRVTLRCSPRSGDLSVYWYQQSLDQGLQFLIQYYNGEERAKGNILERFSAQQFPDLHSELNLSSLELGDSALYFCASSVWEGMNTEAFFGQGTRLTVV.

The chain joins TRBV5-6 to TRBJ2-1; 8 bases map to TRBD2. This CDR3 comprises 15 residues. Germline trimming cut 5 bases from V and 4 bases from J; bases unmatched to any gene: 8. Germline V gene data show CDR1 as SGHDT and CDR2 as YYEEEE. The CDR3 nucleotides are TGTGCCAGCAGTTCCAGCGGGAGTGGGTACAATGAGCAGTTCTTC. Translating gives CASSSSGSGYNEQFF.

This clone has only a few counts. The chain has TRBV5-8 and TRBJ2-7, with D perhaps matching TRBD1 (6 bases). This CDR3 is 11 amino acids long. CDR1 and CDR2 (germline): SGHTS, YDEGEE. V lost 1 base, J lost 12 bases, and 11 bases lay in between. This CDR3 reads CASSLNRDRYF. The CDR3 bases are TGTGCCAGCAGCTTGAACAGGGATCGGTACTTC. Looking up the rest from reference TRBV5-8 and TRBJ2-7 gives the full variable domain: EAGVTQSPTHLIKTRGQQATLRCSPISGHTSVYWYQQALGLGLQFLLWYDEGEERNRGNFPPRFSGRQFPNYSSELNVNALELEDSALYLCASSLNRDRYFGPGTRLTVT.

The rearrangement joins TRBV7-7 to TRBJ2-3; maybe TRBD2 (5 bases). Per the germline V gene, CDR1 is SSHAT and CDR2 is FNYEAQ (reference sequence). This CDR3 has 13 amino acids. The V gene lost 4 bases and the J gene lost 11 bases, with 16 bases spanning the gap. This chain's CDR3 is CASSSDGPGGQYF. CDR3 sequence (DNA): TGTGCCAGCAGCTCTGACGGGCCCGGAGGGCAGTATTTT.